This record covers a single TCR beta chain. Its antigen is currently not known. No base qualities exist here, and no much larger clone lies one base off it. From V the trimming removes 1 base and from J it removes 7 bases, while the gene matches leave 4 bases of the junction unaccounted for. The germline V gene encodes CDR1 LGHNA and CDR2 YNFKEQ. The CDR3 has 14 amino acids, counting the end cysteine and phenylalanine. Only CDR3 DNA is held: 42 bases, read in frame from base 1. This entry is derived from a study of T cells in Graves' hyperthyroidism and ophthalmopathy (dated by TCRdb to about 2019). About the investigation overall: To identify TCR V-J signatures that set the groups apart, the researchers used a discovery cohort of roughly 100 patients, made up of around 42 with Graves' ophthalmopathy and about 55 with stable Graves' hyperthyroidism. An independent validation cohort of fewer than 20 hyperthyroidism patients and 17 patients who later progressed to ophthalmopathy tested prospective prediction of ophthalmopathy. The paper describes TCR Vbeta CDR3 sequencing of 135 peripheral blood samples, made up of 43 ophthalmopathy patients, 70 to 75 hyperthyroidism patients and approximately 17 progressor patients. After sampling, hyperthyroidism patients received methimazole starting at 30 mg daily, and ophthalmopathy patients received high-dose intravenous methylprednisolone. Thyroid tissue and blood T-cell repertoires from about six Graves' hyperthyroidism patients were also compared in the study. The roughly 99 discovery patients were divided at random into training and test sets in a 7:3 ratio. What the research found in general, with its limitations: Most expanded thyroid clonotypes (frequency above 0.001) were also found in blood, which suggests that blood repertoires may mirror thyroid immune responses. In validation, the model predicted progression to ophthalmopathy a median of roughly 6.5 months before onset, with approximately 71% sensitivity and more than 72% specificity. No statistical method was used to set the sample size in advance, and investigators knew the group allocation. A 13 V-J signature model separated ophthalmopathy from stable hyperthyroidism, with about 88% sensitivity and 81.08% specificity in cross-validation and 80%/75% in testing.

Amplification of TCR beta CDR3 regions was carried out from RNA transcripts. For the first round of RT-PCR on the TCR CDR3, the HTBI primer set was used together with the Qiagen OneStep RT-PCR kit. Libraries were constructed in a second round of multiplex PCR, after which size selection and purification were carried out. Sequencing of the libraries was done on an Illumina HiSeq2000 using paired-end 100 bp reads. In the paper's pipeline: SOAPnuke was used to process the raw data, with reads discarded if the reads contained adapters or uncalled bases, had a mean Phred below 15, or lacked an exact constant-primer or identifier match. COPE v1.2.5 was used to merge high-quality paired reads, and clonotypes were defined as unique nucleotide sequences. MiTCR v1.1 was used to align the clonotypes against IMGT TRBV, TRBD and TRBJ reference segments. Analysis was restricted to V-J combinations with a frequency above 0.0001, which covered roughly 99% of repertoires. The TCS score was defined as F50 (clonal expansion) divided by E x V (chaos), with BLOSUM62-based TCRdist calculated between CDR3 peptides within each V-J. Welch's t-statistics and random forest reduced some 510 V-J features to roughly 13, which were used in a naive Bayes classifier (R e1071). The similarity between thyroid and blood repertoires was quantified using the Morisita-Horn index. TCRdb reran the public reads through fastp at Q25 and MiXCR, keeping productive beta chains. Records with the same CDR3 protein are collapsed into one entry carrying the most frequent genes and DNA. V and J calls and clone size were set by TCRdb, not the authors. The sample contains a few hundred thousand distinct CDR3 sequences, about 43% of them found a single time. Clones ranked in the top ten supply 15% to 20% of the sample.

Any patient with an uncontrolled infection, another autoimmune disease, pregnancy or lactation was excluded. Diagnoses relied on clinical symptoms, serum thyroxine and TRAb, thyroid ultrasound and orbital computed tomography. Total RNA was extracted with Trizol reagent, and quality was checked on an Agilent 2100 Bioanalyzer. The clonotype was recovered from an adult woman with Graves' disease, either hyperthyroidism or ophthalmopathy (not recorded which). Sequencing used peripheral blood or thyroid tissue (not recorded which). The chain is assembled from TRBV4-2 and TRBJ1-3, and TRBD1 aligns with 7 junction nucleotides. The DNA sequence is as follows: TGTGCCAGCAGCCAAGGGGGACAGTCGAACACCATATATTTT. Translated, this is CASSQGGQSNTIYF.